This T cell receptor beta chain was obtained from a study of cytomegalovirus exposure and HLA in healthy donors (dated by TCRdb to the late 2010s). Looking at the study overall: In an earlier analysis of approximately 640 of the donors, 250 to 350 Gb of sequence data and 100 million or so unique TCR beta sequences from about 190 million T cells were reported. Because of strong linkage in the cohort, roughly five DR-DQ haplotypes were treated as single units for association and clustering. Both class I and class II loci were covered by HLA typing, at four-digit resolution. To predict cytomegalovirus infection status, the study brought together high-throughput TCR immunosequencing, statistical association of individual TCRs with disease status, and machine learning. Genome-wide SNP genotypes for about 65% of the 666 donors were used in a later genetic analysis, which treated that subset as a discovery cohort. Using immunosequencing, the study profiled T cell repertoires from roughly 650 subjects and related those repertoires to cytomegalovirus serostatus. The later analysis used no new phenotypic data to find candidate immune exposures, relying instead on TCR beta sequences and their occurrence across donors. Alongside the repertoire data, information on donor age, sex, ethnicity and CMV serostatus was compiled. A separate validation cohort of more than 100 different subjects was used in addition to the approximately 670-subject first cohort. On average, roughly 200,000 unique TCR beta nucleotide sequences were sequenced per donor among a few hundred genotyped donors of the cohort, with roughly 18% of those sequences being non-productive. Every discovery cohort repertoire had been produced on one sequencing platform. Approximately 300 gigabases of sequencing data and tens of millions of unique TCR sequences made up an early release that covered roughly 670 HLA-typed donors. Of the roughly 400 genotyped donors, over 65% fell in the genetic ancestry cluster associated with self-reported Caucasian donors. An earlier analysis of some 600 of the donors applied high-throughput TCR beta sequencing to assess whether each TCR beta V gene segment acted as functional or pseudogenic. Typing coverage differed by locus: A, B, C, DRB1 and DQB1 were typed in about 620-630 donors, DQA1 in 500 to 550, DPA1 in around 600, and DPB1 in just under 490. To study patterns of TCR occurrence, a later analysis re-analyzed previously published TCR beta repertoires from around 700 donors and added high-resolution HLA genotyping. The study aimed to test whether cataloging public T cell receptors could reveal signatures of past pathogen exposure. The research as a whole found: A cluster of highly shared sequence variants was judged likely to represent a technical artifact of the sequencing pipeline. HLA typing was unavailable for some donors at each locus, so association tests used only the typed subset. The authors suggested that the approach could potentially be generalized to other disease states and immunological phenotypes. Over 15 rarely observed V segments, including chromosome 9 orphons, were excluded from the earlier analysis of some 590 of the donors because counts were too low. V-gene and J-gene trimming of TCR beta chains was associated with a missense DCLRE1C variant in a later genetic analysis, and the association was replicated in an independent cohort. Correlated functional status among segregating V segments might reflect linkage disequilibrium, but an unknown experimental factor could not be ruled out. Several of the top co-occurrence clusters appeared to be linked to parvovirus B19, influenza, CMV and Epstein-Barr virus, according to a later analysis. Specific HLA alleles were associated with roughly 17,000 TCR beta sequences at a false discovery rate of 0.05 in a later analysis. The classifier was reported to diagnose cytomegalovirus status with high specificity and sensitivity in both the original and validation cohorts. In an earlier analysis of over 550 of the donors, most TCR beta V segments were observed in productive rearrangements about 90% or about 30% of the time, broadly matching IMGT annotations. When HLA alleles, especially DR and DQ, strongly co-occurred, TCR associations were difficult to assign to individual alleles. In vitro tests confirmed that a few of the cytomegalovirus-associated TCR beta chains recognize cytomegalovirus antigens. The only immune exposure information available for the cohort was CMV serostatus. In this cohort, only TCR beta chains were sequenced, and detectable features were limited by the absence of alpha or paired-chain data. Across donors, most TCR sequences were observed very rarely, whereas some public TCRs were present in many individuals. A total of 150 or so TCR beta chains were listed by the study as associated with cytomegalovirus. A further reported finding was that TCR beta sequences accurately predicted the HLA-A and HLA-B alleles for most subjects in the first cohort. In a later analysis, HLA-associated TCR beta chains were found to be more clonally expanded and to have lower generation probabilities than equally common non-associated chains. Roughly uniform sequencing depth across donors was assumed in presence/absence analyses, although this assumption may not hold. A later analysis found that most CMV-associated TCR beta chains appeared HLA-restricted, with HLA associations seemingly driven largely by CMV exposure. Compared with the approximately 700-donor mean, donors in an Asian-associated ancestry cluster had fewer N-insertions in productive TCRs, according to a later genetic analysis. In a later analysis, the rate of TCR association differed among HLA loci, with DRB1 alleles having the most associated TCRs and HLA-C alleles having the fewest. Some IMGT-functional V segments, including TRBV6-2 and TRBV6-3, could not be distinguished by the 87-base-pair reads and were therefore excluded.

The cohort consisted of hundreds of healthy bone marrow donors. At the time of sampling, every cohort member was nominally healthy, though immune exposures that went unrecorded were likely present. The donor tested CMV seronegative and was one of the 352 seronegative cohort members. A peripheral blood sample was provided by each donor, and peripheral blood mononuclear cells were used for TCR beta sequencing. Genomic DNA was extracted from the blood cell samples with the Qiagen DNeasy Blood Extraction Kit. From V the trimming removes 2 bases and from J it removes 3 bases, while the gene matches leave 2 bases of the junction unaccounted for. According to the germline V gene (reference sequence), CDR1 reads SGHNT and CDR2 reads YYREEE. The CDR3 contains 14 residues, cysteine and phenylalanine counted. Solely the CDR3 DNA is kept, with 42 bases framed from the first base. Libraries came from the immunoSEQ multiplex PCR assay. A mixture of 60 forward primers for TCR Vbeta segments and 13 reverse primers for TCR Jbeta segments was used in the multiplex PCR. The CDR3 region of rearranged TCR beta genes was amplified from genomic DNA by a multiplex PCR assay. Amplified TCR beta libraries were sequenced as 87-base-pair reads on the Illumina HiSeq System. The original methods were these. Across the 666 repertoires, a later analysis counted 75 million to 90 million unique TCR beta chains, roughly 11 million of which were shared by at least two donors. Raw reads were error-corrected and collapsed into unique sequences by a nearest-neighbor algorithm in which closely related sequences were merged to remove PCR and sequencing errors. V, D and J gene segments were assigned by aligning CDR3 sequences to IMGT reference sequences. For a sequence to be retained, a match of at least six nucleotides was required to both a V gene segment and a J gene segment. A rearrangement counted as productive if the CDR3 had no stop codons and remained in frame with V and J, and every other rearrangement counted as non-productive. Following IMGT convention, CDR3 was defined as the stretch from the second conserved V-encoded cysteine to the conserved J-encoded phenylalanine. The earlier analysis of 587 of the donors excluded sequences that lacked an unambiguous match to a single V gene segment. In an earlier analysis of 500 to 750 of the donors, V segments were called functional above 56.7% productive rearrangements and were called segregating when the between-donor standard deviation exceeded 5%. A statistical classification framework was developed to diagnose cytomegalovirus status using the catalog of TCR beta chain sequences. In a later analysis, TCR nucleotide sequences were compared against IMGT/GENE-DB human TR gene sequences so that V and J genes could be assigned. A later analysis assigned CDR3 sequences and most-parsimonious VDJ recombination scenarios with the TCRdist pipeline. A later analysis defined each TCR beta chain by its CDR3 amino acid sequence plus V-gene family, and excluded reads lacking a unique V-gene family. To address suspected cross-contamination and a sequencing artifact, a later analysis removed around 600 highly shared, low-generation-probability nucleotide sequences. For each public chain, a later analysis derived a clonal expansion index from normalized ranks of inferred template counts within each repertoire. In a later analysis, generation probabilities were computed with a VDJ recombination model fitted to out-of-frame rearrangements, and the resulting probabilities were checked against IGoR. In a later analysis, hypergeometric tests were used to score TCR-TCR, TCR-HLA and TCR-CMV co-occurrence, with a repertoire-size bias correction applied to TCR pairs. In a later analysis, false discovery rates were estimated by permuting HLA or CMV assignments 20 times. In a later analysis, co-occurring TCRs were grouped with DBSCAN, and TCRdist sequence similarity was added when clustering was performed within HLA-allele-positive subsets. Co-occurrence clustering excluded repertoires with fewer than 30,000 or more than 120,000 public chains, plus five with anomalous nucleotide sharing. TCRdb re-hosts the immuneACCESS table, in-frame sequences only. Its copies lack some clones; in the studies checked, an unresolved V gene accounts for under half of them, and the cause for the rest is not known. The V and J calls and clone size were taken over from that table, and D and trimming were inferred from the DNA. Recorded for this sample are 150,000 to 200,000 clones; over 70% of them occurred a single time. The top ten clones comprise roughly 1.5% of the sample.

Note on this clone: Its specific antigen is unknown. No much larger clone exists at a distance of one base, and base qualities are not known.

The chain couples TRBV5-4 to TRBJ2-1, with TRBD2 identical over 7 junction bases. Sequencing was performed on PBMCs. The clonotype originates from a man aged 18 to 35 in good health and CMV-seronegative. The DNA sequence is TGTGCCAGCAGCTTAAGCGGGGACTACAATGAGCAGTTCTTC. This sequence encodes CASSLSGDYNEQFF.